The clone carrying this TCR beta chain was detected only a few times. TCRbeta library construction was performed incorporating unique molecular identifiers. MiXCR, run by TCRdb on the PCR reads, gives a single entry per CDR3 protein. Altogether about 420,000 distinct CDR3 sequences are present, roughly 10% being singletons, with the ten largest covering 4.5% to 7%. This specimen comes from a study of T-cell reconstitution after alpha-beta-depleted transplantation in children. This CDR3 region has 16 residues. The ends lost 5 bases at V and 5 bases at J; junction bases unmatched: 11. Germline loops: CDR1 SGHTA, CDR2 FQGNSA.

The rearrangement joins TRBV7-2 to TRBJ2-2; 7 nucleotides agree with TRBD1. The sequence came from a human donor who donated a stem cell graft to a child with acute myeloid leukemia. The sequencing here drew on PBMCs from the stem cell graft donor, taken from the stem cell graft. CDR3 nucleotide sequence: TGTGCCAGCAGCCAGCAGTTGACAGGGCTGACCGGGGAGCTGTTTTTT. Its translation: CASSQQLTGLTGELFF. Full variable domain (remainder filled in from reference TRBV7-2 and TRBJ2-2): GAGVSQSPSNKVTEKGKDVELRCDPISGHTALYWYRQSLGQGLEFLIYFQGNSAPDKSGLPSDRFSAERTGGSVSTLTIQRTQQEDSAVYLCASSQQLTGLTGELFFGEGSRLTVL.